Presented here are 26 T cell receptor beta chains from one specimen sequenced in a study of a mutant IDH1 vaccine in newly diagnosed glioma. Time point noted: week 23, last vaccination. Vaccination used 300 ug of mutant IDH1 20-mer peptide per dose, with topical imiquimod. For these TCRs, the target antigens are not known. Libraries were prepared by immunoSEQ multiplex PCR; TCRdb keeps only in-frame clonotypes and omits some of them. The top ten hold roughly 6.3% of the sample, which has over 40,000 clones, under 80% seen once. Material: PBMCs, obtained from a glioma patient whose treatment included an IDH1 peptide vaccine. The source is a middle-aged woman with glioma. Some clones in this sample may be carry-over from other donors' samples.

J is TRBJ2-7 and V is TRBV9, with TRBD2 identical over 7 bases. V lost 0 bases, J lost 2 bases, and 5 bases stayed unmatched. Germline lookup yields CDR1 SGDLS and CDR2 YYNGEE. This CDR3 spans 15 amino acids. CDR3 protein: CASSVAASGAYEQYF. CDR3 nucleotides: TGTGCCAGCAGCGTAGCGGCTAGCGGAGCCTACGAGCAGTACTTC.

The V call is TRBV19, the J call TRBJ1-2; D not certain. Germline-derived CDR1 and CDR2 are LNHDA and SQIVND (reference sequence). There are 13 residues in the CDR3. The V and J ends lost 4 bases and 3 bases respectively, with 9 bases between them. The CDR3 reads CASSTFGDYGYTF. CDR3 DNA: TGTGCCAGTAGTACCTTCGGCGACTATGGCTACACCTTC.

This chain uses TRBV10-3 with TRBJ1-2; possibly TRBD1 for D (6 bases). CDR1 and CDR2 (germline): ENHRY, SYGVKD. The CDR3 totals 16 residues. Trimming removed 6 bases at V and 8 bases at J, with 25 bases between. In nucleotides, the CDR3 is TGTGCCATCAGGAAAAACTCGGACAGCCGACCCCCAGGCTACACCTTC. Translated, it gives CAIRKNSDSRPPGYTF.

The chain has TRBV7-6 and TRBJ2-7, with no clear D. Trimming took 5 bases from V and 4 from J, leaving 18 bases between them. CDR1 is SGHVS, CDR2 FNYEAQ, per germline. CDR3 length equals 15 residues. CDR3: CASSPRRIGLYEQYF. CDR3 DNA sequence: TGTGCCAGCAGCCCGCGAAGGATAGGTTTGTACGAGCAGTACTTC. The variable domain in full, completed from reference TRBV7-6 and TRBJ2-7, reads GAGVSQSPRYKVTKRGQDVALRCDPISGHVSLYWYRQALGQGPEFLTYFNYEAQQDKSGLPNDRFSAERPEGSISTLTIQRTEQRDSAMYRCASSPRRIGLYEQYFGPGTRLTVT.

J is TRBJ2-3 and V is TRBV10-3; D call uncertain. The V end lost 3 bases, the J end lost 2 bases, and 3 bases lay between the germline ends. This CDR3 comprises 12 residues. Germline lookup yields CDR1 ENHRY and CDR2 SYGVKD. The DNA for the CDR3 is TGTGCCATCAGTGATTCCACAGATACGCAGTATTTT. Amino acid sequence: CAISDSTDTQYF.

This clone was found once. The CDR3 bases are TGTGCCAGCAGCGTAGCCGGGACTAGCGGAGAGGGGGTGGGTACGCAGTATTTT. Its translation: CASSVAGTSGEGVGTQYF. The chain has TRBV9 and TRBJ2-3; the match to TRBD2 covers 11 bases. The CDR3 runs 18 residues. Looked up from germline, CDR1 is SGDLS and CDR2 is YYNGEE. The ends lost 0 bases at V and 8 bases at J; junction bases unmatched: 14.

V gene TRBV5-5 combines with J gene TRBJ2-3, with D hard to call. The CDR3 covers 18 residues. Germline V gives CDR1 SGHKS, CDR2 YYEKEE (reference sequence). V lost 0 bases and J lost 3, with 20 bases in between. The CDR3 here is CASSLERSTTPKTDTQYF. The CDR3 DNA reads as TGTGCCAGCAGCTTGGAGAGGTCGACCACTCCCAAGACAGATACGCAGTATTTT.

This chain links TRBV11-2 with TRBJ2-7; D remains ambiguous. Germline V lookup: CDR1 SGHAT, CDR2 FQNNGV. The CDR3 runs 14 residues. V was shortened by 2 bases and J by 3 bases, with 11 bases between the two germline ends. The CDR3 protein is CASSLFAQDYEQYF. The CDR3 DNA sequence: TGTGCCAGCAGCTTATTTGCCCAGGACTACGAGCAGTACTTC.

The rearrangement uses TRBV6-5 and TRBJ2-5; D may correspond to TRBD1 or TRBD2 (5 bases each). The DNA end favors TRBJ2-7, so the J call may be wrong. This CDR3 is built from 14 residues. Germline CDR1 MNHEY, CDR2 SVGAGI. DNA of the CDR3: TGTGCCAGCTCTAGGTCCCAACGAGGGGACGAGCAGTACTTC. Amino acid sequence: CASSRSQRGDEQYF.

The J gene is TRBJ1-1, the V gene TRBV5-8, with a possible D match to TRBD1 (6 bases). Between the trimmed V and J ends, which lost 0 bases and 1 base, there was a span of 10 bases. The germline V gene encodes CDR1 SGHTS and CDR2 YDEGEE. CDR3 length: 15 residues. The CDR3: CASSLAGGQNTEAFF. The CDR3 DNA is TGTGCCAGCAGCTTGGCCGGGGGACAGAACACTGAAGCTTTCTTT.

The chain combines TRBV25-1 with TRBJ1-2; D gene ambiguous. This CDR3 region has 12 residues. The ends were cut back, 6 bases at V and 5 bases at J, with 10 bases in the middle. Germline CDR1 reads MGHDK; CDR2 reads SYGVNS. The DNA of the CDR3 is TGTGCCAGCAGGGAAGGCGTATATGGCTACACCTTC. It specifies CASREGVYGYTF.

The chain carries TRBV6-5 and TRBJ2-1; 10 bases fit TRBD2. From germline, CDR1 is MNHEY and CDR2 SVGAGI. The CDR3 consists of 15 residues. J was trimmed by 7 bases and V by 2 bases; bases with no gene match: 5. CDR3 protein: CASSYGGSGGNEQFF. In nucleotides, the CDR3 is TGTGCCAGCAGTTACGGGGGTAGCGGGGGGAATGAGCAGTTCTTC.

J is TRBJ2-7 and V is TRBV14; D assignment may be TRBD1 or TRBD2 (5 bases each). Germline-derived CDR1 and CDR2 are SGHDN and FVKESK. Trimming shortened V by 4 bases and J by 2 bases, and 18 bases separated the two germline ends. There are 16 residues in the CDR3. The CDR3 sequence: CASSLLPGRYPYEQYF. Written as DNA, the CDR3 is TGTGCCAGCAGCCTCCTACCGGGACGCTACCCCTACGAGCAGTACTTC. The variable domain in full, with the rest retrieved from reference TRBV14 and TRBJ2-7, is EAGVTQFPSHSVIEKGQTVTLRCDPISGHDNLYWYRRVMGKEIKFLLHFVKESKQDESGMPNNRFLAERTGGTYSTLKVQPAELEDSGVYFCASSLLPGRYPYEQYFGPGTRLTVT.

The chain is built from TRBV19 and TRBJ2-7, with a weak D call TRBD2 (5 bases). The CDR3 spans 14 residues. V was cut by 3 bases and J by 2 bases, with 11 bases left in between. Germline V gene data show CDR1 as LNHDA and CDR2 as SQIVND (reference sequence). The CDR3 bases are TGTGCCAGTAGTATTTCAGACGGGGCCTACGAGCAGTACTTC. Protein: CASSISDGAYEQYF.

This clone occurred a few times. V is TRBV28 and J is TRBJ2-3, with a possible D match to TRBD2 (5 bases). The germline CDR1 and CDR2 sequences are MDHEN and SYDVKM. The CDR3 is 17 residues long. Trimming pared 4 bases from V and 1 base from J, leaving 18 bases between. The CDR3 sequence: CASSSGFLIRGTDTQYF. The DNA for the CDR3 is TGTGCCAGCAGTTCGGGATTCCTTATTCGGGGCACAGATACGCAGTATTTT.

The chain couples TRBV28 to TRBJ2-7; D is possibly TRBD1 (6 bases). CDR3 length: 13 amino acids. In germline, CDR1 is MDHEN, CDR2 SYDVKM. Trimming took 4 bases from V and 4 from J, leaving 11 bases between them. The CDR3 DNA follows: TGTGCCAGCAGTTCTCTTCAGGGGTACGAGCAGTACTTC. Translated, it gives CASSSLQGYEQYF.

The genes are TRBV9 and TRBJ1-1, with no clear D. V dropped 3 bases and J dropped 0 bases, with 9 bases sitting between them. The CDR3 spans 14 residues. The germline V gene encodes CDR1 SGDLS and CDR2 YYNGEE. Here the CDR3 reads CASSALLMNTEAFF. Written as DNA, the CDR3 is TGTGCCAGCAGCGCGCTTCTCATGAACACTGAAGCTTTCTTT.

This clone was observed once. The chain carries TRBV9 and TRBJ1-2; D not certain. Germline values: CDR1 SGDLS, CDR2 YYNGEE. CDR3 size: 11 residues. Between the trimmed V and J ends, which lost 3 bases and 5 bases, there was a span of 5 bases. The CDR3 here is CASSAGYGYTF. CDR3 bases: TGTGCCAGCAGCGCAGGTTATGGCTACACCTTC. Supplemented by reference TRBV9 and TRBJ1-2, the full variable domain reads DSGVTQTPKHLITATGQRVTLRCSPRSGDLSVYWYQQSLDQGLQFLIQYYNGEERAKGNILERFSAQQFPDLHSELNLSSLELGDSALYFCASSAGYGYTFGSGTRLTVV.

This rearrangement joins TRBV27 to TRBJ2-5; D gene ambiguous. The V end lost 6 bases, the J end lost 2 bases, and 13 bases lay between the germline ends. The CDR3 runs to 14 residues. The germline V gene encodes CDR1 MNHEY and CDR2 SMNVEV (reference sequence). The CDR3 DNA is TGTGCCAGCAGGCCTACGGGCCGACAAGAGACCCAGTACTTC. Amino acid sequence: CASRPTGRQETQYF.

This chain joins TRBV2 and TRBJ2-7, with D maybe TRBD1 (7 bases). The CDR3 has 13 residues. V lost 3 bases and J lost 6, with 12 bases in between. Germline values: CDR1 SNHLY, CDR2 FYNNEI. CDR3 DNA: TGTGCCAGCAGTGACAGGGGGAGGCCCGAGCAGTACTTC. This translates into CASSDRGRPEQYF.

This chain connects TRBV25-1 to TRBJ2-7; 8 nucleotides align to TRBD1. V trimming: 2 bases; J trimming: 2 bases; junction bases outside the gene matches: 8. The germline gives CDR1 MGHDK, CDR2 SYGVNS. The CDR3 is 16 amino acids. The CDR3 region is CASSEPRRQGTYEQYF. CDR3 nucleotides: TGTGCCAGCAGTGAACCCCGCCGACAGGGGACCTACGAGCAGTACTTC.

The genes are TRBV5-4 and TRBJ1-1, with D possibly being TRBD1 (5 bases). The CDR3 has 11 residues. Per the germline V gene, CDR1 is SGHNT and CDR2 is YYREEE (reference sequence). Trimming removed 5 bases at V and 7 bases at J, with 9 bases between. DNA of the CDR3: TGTGCCAGCAGGGGGGGAGTTGAAGCTTTCTTT. It specifies CASRGGVEAFF.

This clone appeared once. The chain is built from TRBV21-1 and TRBJ1-1; TRBD1 reflects the table's D call only, with no check against the DNA. TRBV21-1 is designated a pseudogene. This CDR3 region has 16 residues. The CDR3 loop is CASSNPKDRGPTEAFF. The CDR3 bases are TGTGCCAGCAGCAACCCCAAGGACAGGGGGCCCACTGAAGCTTTCTTT.

This chain connects TRBV4-1 to TRBJ2-4, with D possibly matching TRBD1 (6 bases). The CDR3 loop spans 15 amino acids. Trimming pared 1 base from V and 0 bases from J, leaving 7 bases between. Germline-derived CDR1 and CDR2 are MGHRA and YSYEKL. The CDR3 loop is CASSQGRGAKNIQYF. As DNA, the CDR3 is TGCGCCAGCAGCCAAGGCAGGGGAGCCAAAAACATTCAGTACTTC.

This chain uses TRBV2 with TRBJ2-1; D gene unclear. The V end lost 5 bases, the J end lost 9 bases, and 17 bases lay between the germline ends. Germline V gene data show CDR1 as SNHLY and CDR2 as FYNNEI. The CDR3 sequence is 14 residues long. CDR3 DNA sequence: TGTGCCAGCAGTCCAGCTAGACGCCGGGCTGAGCAGTTCTTC. Translated: CASSPARRRAEQFF.

This rearrangement joins TRBV5-5 to TRBJ1-4; no firm D call. V was cut by 0 bases and J by 7 bases, with 7 bases left in between. From germline, CDR1 is SGHKS and CDR2 YYEKEE (reference sequence). The CDR3 is made up of 13 amino acids. The CDR3 here is CASSLGPSEKLFF. For the CDR3, the DNA is TGTGCCAGCAGCTTGGGACCCAGTGAAAAACTGTTTTTT.